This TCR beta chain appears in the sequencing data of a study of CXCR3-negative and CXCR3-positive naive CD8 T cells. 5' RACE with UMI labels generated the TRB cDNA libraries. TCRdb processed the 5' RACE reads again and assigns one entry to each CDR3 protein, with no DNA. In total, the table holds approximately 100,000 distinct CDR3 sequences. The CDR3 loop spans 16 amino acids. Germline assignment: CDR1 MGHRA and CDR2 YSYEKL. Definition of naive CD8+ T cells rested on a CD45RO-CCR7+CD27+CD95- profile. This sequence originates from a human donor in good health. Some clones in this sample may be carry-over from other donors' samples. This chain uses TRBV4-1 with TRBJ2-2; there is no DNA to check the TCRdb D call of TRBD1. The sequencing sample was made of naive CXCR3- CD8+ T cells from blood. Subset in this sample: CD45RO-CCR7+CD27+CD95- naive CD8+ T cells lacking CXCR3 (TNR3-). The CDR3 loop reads CASSQVRGLNTGELFF.